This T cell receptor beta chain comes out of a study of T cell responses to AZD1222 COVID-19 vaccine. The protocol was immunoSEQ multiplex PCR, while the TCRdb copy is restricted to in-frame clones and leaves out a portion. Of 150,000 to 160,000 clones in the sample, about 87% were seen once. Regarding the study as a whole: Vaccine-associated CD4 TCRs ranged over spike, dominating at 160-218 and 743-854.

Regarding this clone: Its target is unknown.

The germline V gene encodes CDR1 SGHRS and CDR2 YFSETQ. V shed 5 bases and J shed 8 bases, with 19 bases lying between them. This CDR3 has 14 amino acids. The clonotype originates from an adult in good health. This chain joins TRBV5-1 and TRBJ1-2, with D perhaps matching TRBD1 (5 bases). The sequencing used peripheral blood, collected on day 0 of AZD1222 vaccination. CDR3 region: CASSLRTGVEGYTF. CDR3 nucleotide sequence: TGCGCCAGCAGTTTGCGCACGGGGGTGGAAGGCTACACCTTC. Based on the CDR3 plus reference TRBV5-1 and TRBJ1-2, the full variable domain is KAGVTQTPRYLIKTRGQQVTLSCSPISGHRSVSWYQQTPGQGLQFLFEYFSETQRNKGNFPGRFSGRQFSNSRSEMNVSTLELGDSALYLCASSLRTGVEGYTFGSGTRLTVV.